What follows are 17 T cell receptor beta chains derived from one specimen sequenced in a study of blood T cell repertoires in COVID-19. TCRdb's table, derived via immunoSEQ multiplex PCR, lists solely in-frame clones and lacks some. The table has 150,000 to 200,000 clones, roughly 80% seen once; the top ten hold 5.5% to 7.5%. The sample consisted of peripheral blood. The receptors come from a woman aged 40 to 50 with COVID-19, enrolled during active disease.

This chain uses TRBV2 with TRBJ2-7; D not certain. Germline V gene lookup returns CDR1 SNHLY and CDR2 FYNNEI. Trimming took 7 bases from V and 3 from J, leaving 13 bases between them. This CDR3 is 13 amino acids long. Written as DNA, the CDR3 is TGTGCCAGCAATCTAGGTGGAGACTACGAGCAGTACTTC. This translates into CASNLGGDYEQYF.

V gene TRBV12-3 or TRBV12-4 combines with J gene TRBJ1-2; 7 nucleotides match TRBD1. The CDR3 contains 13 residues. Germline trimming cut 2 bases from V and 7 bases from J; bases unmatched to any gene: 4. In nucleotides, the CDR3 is TGTGCCAGCAGTTTAAACAGGGGTCGTGGCTACACCTTC. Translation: CASSLNRGRGYTF.

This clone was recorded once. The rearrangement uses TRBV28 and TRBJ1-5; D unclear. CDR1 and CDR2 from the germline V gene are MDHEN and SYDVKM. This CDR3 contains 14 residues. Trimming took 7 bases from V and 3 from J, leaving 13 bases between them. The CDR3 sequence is CASTVGLVNQPQHF. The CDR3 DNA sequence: TGTGCCAGCACCGTCGGACTGGTCAATCAGCCCCAGCATTTT.

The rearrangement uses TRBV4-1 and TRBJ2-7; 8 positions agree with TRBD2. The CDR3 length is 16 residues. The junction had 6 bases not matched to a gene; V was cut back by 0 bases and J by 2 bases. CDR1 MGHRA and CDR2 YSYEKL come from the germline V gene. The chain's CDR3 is CASSQDQLAEAYEQYF. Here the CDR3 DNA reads TGCGCCAGCAGCCAAGATCAACTAGCGGAGGCCTACGAGCAGTACTTC.

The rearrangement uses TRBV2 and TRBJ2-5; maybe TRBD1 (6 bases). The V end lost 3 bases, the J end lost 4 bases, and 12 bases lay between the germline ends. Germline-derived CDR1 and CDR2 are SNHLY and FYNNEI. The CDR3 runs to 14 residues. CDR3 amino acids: CASSDLTGLETQYF. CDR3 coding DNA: TGTGCCAGCAGTGACCTTACAGGGTTAGAGACCCAGTACTTC.

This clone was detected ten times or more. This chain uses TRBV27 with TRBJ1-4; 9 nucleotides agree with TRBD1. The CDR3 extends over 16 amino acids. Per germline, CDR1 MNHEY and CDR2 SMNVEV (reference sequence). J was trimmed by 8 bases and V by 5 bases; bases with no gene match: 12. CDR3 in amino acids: CASSPYGTGRSEKLFF. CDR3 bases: TGTGCCAGCAGTCCTTACGGGACAGGGCGGTCCGAAAAACTGTTTTTT.

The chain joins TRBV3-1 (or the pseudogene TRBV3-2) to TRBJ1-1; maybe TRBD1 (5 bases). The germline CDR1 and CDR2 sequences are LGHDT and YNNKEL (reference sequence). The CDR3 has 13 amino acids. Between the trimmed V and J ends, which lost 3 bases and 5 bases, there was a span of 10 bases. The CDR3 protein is CASSHGAGTEAFF. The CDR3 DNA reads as TGTGCCAGCAGCCATGGGGCAGGGACTGAAGCTTTCTTT.

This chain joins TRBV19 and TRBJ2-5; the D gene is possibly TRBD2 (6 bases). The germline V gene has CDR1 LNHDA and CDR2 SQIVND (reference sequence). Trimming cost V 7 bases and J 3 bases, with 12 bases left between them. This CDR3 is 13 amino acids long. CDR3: CASMGLLEETQYF. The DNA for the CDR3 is TGTGCCAGTATGGGACTGCTTGAAGAGACCCAGTACTTC. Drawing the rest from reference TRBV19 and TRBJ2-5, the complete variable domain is DGGITQSPKYLFRKEGQNVTLSCEQNLNHDAMYWYRQDPGQGLRLIYYSQIVNDFQKGDIAEGYSVSREKKESFPLTVTSAQKNPTAFYLCASMGLLEETQYFGPGTRLLVL.

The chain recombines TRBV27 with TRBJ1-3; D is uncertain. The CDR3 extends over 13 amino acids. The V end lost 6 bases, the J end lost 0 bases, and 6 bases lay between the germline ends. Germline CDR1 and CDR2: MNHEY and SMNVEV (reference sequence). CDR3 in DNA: TGTGCCAGCAGCCGTAACTCTGGAAACACCATATATTTT. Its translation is CASSRNSGNTIYF.

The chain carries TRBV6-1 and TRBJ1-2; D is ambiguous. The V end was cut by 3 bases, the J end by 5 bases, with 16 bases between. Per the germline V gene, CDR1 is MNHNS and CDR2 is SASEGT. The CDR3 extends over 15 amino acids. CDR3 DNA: TGTGCCAGCAGTGATATGGGAGGGTCGGGATATGGCTACACCTTC. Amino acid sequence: CASSDMGGSGYGYTF.

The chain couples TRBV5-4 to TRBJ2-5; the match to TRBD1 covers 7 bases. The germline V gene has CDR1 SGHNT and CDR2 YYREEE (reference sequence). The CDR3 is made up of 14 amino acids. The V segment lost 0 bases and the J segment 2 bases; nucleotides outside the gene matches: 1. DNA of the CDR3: TGTGCCAGCAGCTTGGTGGGACAGCAAGAGACCCAGTACTTC. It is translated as CASSLVGQQETQYF.

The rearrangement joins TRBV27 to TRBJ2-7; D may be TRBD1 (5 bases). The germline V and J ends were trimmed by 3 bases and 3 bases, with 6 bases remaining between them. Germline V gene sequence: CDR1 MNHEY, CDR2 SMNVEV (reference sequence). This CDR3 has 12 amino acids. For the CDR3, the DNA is TGTGCCAGCAGTTTTAGGGGCTACGAGCAGTACGTC. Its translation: CASSFRGYEQYV.

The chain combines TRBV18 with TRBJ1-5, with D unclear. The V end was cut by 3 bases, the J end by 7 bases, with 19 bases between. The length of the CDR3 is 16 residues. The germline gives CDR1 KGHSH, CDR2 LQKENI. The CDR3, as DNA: TGTGCCAGCTCACCCCTTCGGTCGAGGACGGGACAGCCCCAGCATTTT. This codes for CASSPLRSRTGQPQHF.

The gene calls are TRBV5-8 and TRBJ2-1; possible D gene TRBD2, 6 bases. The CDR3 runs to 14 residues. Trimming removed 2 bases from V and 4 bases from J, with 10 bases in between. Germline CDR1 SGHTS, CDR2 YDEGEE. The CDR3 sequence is CASSFRSGYNEQFF. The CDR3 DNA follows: TGTGCCAGCAGCTTTCGAAGCGGGTACAATGAGCAGTTCTTC. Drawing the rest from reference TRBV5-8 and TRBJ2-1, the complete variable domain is EAGVTQSPTHLIKTRGQQATLRCSPISGHTSVYWYQQALGLGLQFLLWYDEGEERNRGNFPPRFSGRQFPNYSSELNVNALELEDSALYLCASSFRSGYNEQFFGPGTRLTVL.

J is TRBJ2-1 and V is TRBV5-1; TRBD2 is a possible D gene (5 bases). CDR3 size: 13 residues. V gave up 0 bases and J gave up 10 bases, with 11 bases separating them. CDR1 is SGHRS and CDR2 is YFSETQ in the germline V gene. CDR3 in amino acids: CASSLVVGEEQFF. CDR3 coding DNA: TGCGCCAGCAGCTTGGTAGTCGGGGAGGAGCAGTTCTTC. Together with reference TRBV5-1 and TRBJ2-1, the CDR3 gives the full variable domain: KAGVTQTPRYLIKTRGQQVTLSCSPISGHRSVSWYQQTPGQGLQFLFEYFSETQRNKGNFPGRFSGRQFSNSRSEMNVSTLELGDSALYLCASSLVVGEEQFFGPGTRLTVL.

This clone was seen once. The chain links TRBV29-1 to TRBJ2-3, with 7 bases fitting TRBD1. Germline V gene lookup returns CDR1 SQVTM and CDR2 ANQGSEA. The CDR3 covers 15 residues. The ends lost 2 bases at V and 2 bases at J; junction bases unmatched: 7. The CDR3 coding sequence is TGCAGCGTTGAATTCCGGGACAGCAACACAGATACGCAGTATTTT. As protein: CSVEFRDSNTDTQYF.

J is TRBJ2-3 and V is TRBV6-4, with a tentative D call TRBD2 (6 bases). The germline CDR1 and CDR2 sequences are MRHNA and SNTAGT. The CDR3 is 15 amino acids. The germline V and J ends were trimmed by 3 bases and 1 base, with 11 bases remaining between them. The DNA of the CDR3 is TGTGCCAGCAGTGAGGACGGGGGAGGCACAGATACGCAGTATTTT. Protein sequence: CASSEDGGGTDTQYF.